This T cell receptor (beta chain) was sequenced in a study of blood T cell repertoires in COVID-19. Whole-study context: Samples of COVID-19 (acute and convalescent) were obtained from the United States, Italy and Spain. T cells, B-cell-depleted T cells, or PBMCs supplied cDNA or gDNA.

Generated by immunoSEQ multiplex PCR, the TCRdb table keeps only in-frame clones and is missing some. The sample has over 450,000 clones; roughly 89% are singletons. It was during active infection that Seattle patients were enrolled and then longitudinally followed. This receptor was identified in a man between 18 and 35 years old with COVID-19, enrolled during active disease. The sequenced material came from peripheral blood.

In DNA form, the CDR3 reads TGTGCCACCAGCAGGGCGACAGGGGGCAACGAGCAGTACTTC. Its protein is CATSRATGGNEQYF. V usage is TRBV15 and J usage is TRBJ2-7, with 10 bases aligning to TRBD1. The V segment lost 3 bases and the J segment 5 bases; nucleotides outside the gene matches: 4. CDR3 length: 14 residues. CDR1 is LNHNV, CDR2 YYDKDF, per germline (reference sequence).